This T cell receptor (beta chain) stems from a study of blood T cells in healthy people across ages (dated by TCRdb to the mid-2010s). Notes on the research overall: In model experiments, template switching captured about one uniquely barcoded TCR beta cDNA molecule for every two T cells. Using deep sequencing normalized with unique cDNA molecular identifiers, the study measured how TCR beta repertoire diversity changes with age. Four age groups were formed from the donors: young (average 16 years), middle-aged (roughly 38), aged (more than 55) and long-lived (less than 85). To avoid experimental bias, donors of different ages were spread randomly across the sequencing lanes. Two additional independent replicas of 1 million unique cDNA reads from the same blood draw were analyzed for two donors (one aged 18 to 29 and one aged 80 or older). Broad study findings and their caveats: Because donor CMV infection status was unknown, age-related changes in expanded clonotypes were potentially confounded. As age increased, observed TCR beta diversity per million T cells dropped in a roughly linear way, and a significant reduction was already evident by age 40. Estimates of total diversity from one million sequenced T cells were regarded as lower bounds and underestimates. A strong correlation was found between observed TCR beta diversity and the percentage of naive T cells measured by flow cytometry. Because profiling used bulk unsorted PBMCs, naive and antigen-experienced compartments could not be compared conclusively. Compared with the aged group, the long-lived group had more naive CD4+ T cells, fewer expanded clones and increased TCR diversity, a pattern suggesting age selection.

The roughly 39 donors, aged about 6 to 95 years, were systemically healthy Caucasian individuals from Russia. Around 10 milliliters of peripheral blood were collected from each donor into EDTA-treated Vacutainer tubes. Ficoll-Paque density-gradient centrifugation was used to isolate PBMCs, with at least 7 million per sample. Trizol reagent was used to extract total RNA from PBMCs, with at least 5 micrograms per sample. For every donor, an aliquot of PBMCs went through flow cytometry to measure the percentages of naive CD45RAhigh/CD27high T cells. The CDR3 runs 15 amino acids, cysteine and phenylalanine included. Only CDR3 DNA remains: 45 bases, in frame from the first base. CDR1 is given as SQVTM and CDR2 as ANQGSEA, both from the germline V gene. From V the trimming removes 6 bases and from J it removes 7 bases, while the gene matches leave 13 bases of the junction unaccounted for. The library was made by 5' RACE. The instrument was an Illumina HiSeq 2500. A second 7 to 11 cycle PCR used a sample-barcoded 5' primer and a J-beta primer mix. Each TCR beta cDNA molecule received a unique molecular identifier from a template-switch 5' adaptor carrying 12 random nucleotides. Each sample yielded at least 3 million CDR3-containing paired-end reads. The Mint cDNA synthesis kit, primed by a TRBC-specific oligonucleotide, was used to synthesize first-strand cDNA from all RNA. Following uracil-DNA glycosylase treatment, a first 18-cycle PCR with universal primers M1SS and BC2_uni_R was performed on all cDNA. Processing in the source paper ran as follows. Each sample was normalized by randomly selecting 1 million high-quality reads, each carrying a distinct molecular identifier. Reads sharing molecular identifiers were discarded rather than binned into consensus sequences. MiTCR, with a Q25 quality threshold and the strictest error-elimination algorithm, was used for CDR3 identification, clonotype clustering and error correction. A nonparametric unseen species model using Euler transformation provided a lower-bound estimate of total TCR beta diversity. The public sequencing data were trimmed at Q25 with fastp and processed into clonotypes with MiXCR by TCRdb, which kept only in-frame beta chains. Rows merge per CDR3 protein into single entries with the most common DNA and genes. TCRdb's processing, not the authors' own work, is the source of the V and J calls. Counted in this sample were about a million distinct CDR3 sequences; just over 50% of them appeared once. The ten largest make up 20% to 25% of the sample.

Details on this clonotype: Its binding antigen is unknown. No much larger clone is present one base from it, and per-base qualities are unavailable.

The receptor's source is a woman aged 55-70 years in good health. The sequencing input was blood. The rearranged chain carries TRBV29-1 and TRBJ2-7; TRBD2 matches 12 bases in the middle. CDR3 region: CSVAGTSGHYNEQYF. The DNA is as follows: TGCAGCGTAGCCGGGACTAGCGGGCACTACAATGAGCAGTACTTC.